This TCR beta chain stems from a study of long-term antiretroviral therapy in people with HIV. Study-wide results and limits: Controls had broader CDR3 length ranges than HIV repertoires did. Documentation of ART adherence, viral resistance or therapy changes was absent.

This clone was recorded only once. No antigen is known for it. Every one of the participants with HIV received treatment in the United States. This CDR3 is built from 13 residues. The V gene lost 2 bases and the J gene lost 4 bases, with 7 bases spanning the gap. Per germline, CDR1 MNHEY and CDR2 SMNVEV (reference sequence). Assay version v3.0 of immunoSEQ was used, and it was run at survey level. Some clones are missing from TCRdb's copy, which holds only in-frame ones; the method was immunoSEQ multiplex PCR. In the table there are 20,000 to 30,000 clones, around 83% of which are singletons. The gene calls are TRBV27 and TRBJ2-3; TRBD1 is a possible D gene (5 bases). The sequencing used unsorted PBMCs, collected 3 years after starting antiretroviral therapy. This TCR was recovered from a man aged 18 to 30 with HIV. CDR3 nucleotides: TGTGCCAGCAGTTTAAGCAGGGCAGATACGCAGTATTTT. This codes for CASSLSRADTQYF.